The rows below give T cell receptor beta chains drawn from one sample of a study of blood T cell repertoires in COVID-19. Some clones are missing from TCRdb's copy, which holds only in-frame ones; the method was immunoSEQ multiplex PCR. The sample has 65,000 to 85,000 clones; about 88% are singletons. The source material was peripheral blood. The receptors originated from a man aged 45-60 years with active COVID-19. The CDR3 runs from the conserved cysteine through the conserved F or W. The order of the fields is CDR3 protein, CDR3 DNA, V gene, D gene, clone size, J gene. The D gene is left open where the match is weak. The size entry is marked missing in some rows and otherwise reads once, few, many or a size class.

CDR3: CASSGQAGPYEQYF
DNA: TGTGCCAGCAGCGGACAGGCAGGGCCCTACGAGCAGTACTTC
V: TRBV5-6
D: TRBD1
size: -
J: TRBJ2-7

CDR3: CASSPPSRGTYEQYF
DNA: TGTGCCAGCTCACCACCCTCCAGGGGCACCTACGAGCAGTACTTC
V: TRBV18
D: -
size: -
J: TRBJ2-7

CDR3: CASSIGSPSGETQYF
DNA: TGTGCCAGCAGCATCGGGTCCCCGAGTGGAGAGACCCAGTACTTC
V: TRBV21-1
D: -
size: -
J: TRBJ2-5

CDR3: CASSVAQDNQPQHF
DNA: TGTGCCAGCAGCGTAGCCCAGGACAATCAGCCCCAGCATTTT
V: TRBV9
D: -
size: -
J: TRBJ1-5

CDR3: CASSERYDKAF
DNA: TGTGCCAGCAGTGAACGCTACGACAAGGCCTTC
V: TRBV6-1
D: -
size: medium-sized
J: TRBJ1-2

CDR3: CASSPLDRDSYEQYF
DNA: TGTGCCAGCAGTCCTTTGGACAGGGACTCCTACGAGCAGTACTTC
V: TRBV27
D: TRBD1
size: -
J: TRBJ2-7

CDR3: CASVTGGGYGYTF
DNA: TGTGCCAGCGTAACAGGGGGCGGCTATGGCTACACCTTC
V: TRBV6-5
D: TRBD1
size: -
J: TRBJ1-2

CDR3: CASHPEIRGGDGNEQFF
DNA: TGTGCCAGCCACCCCGAGATAAGGGGGGGGGATGGGAATGAGCAGTTCTTC
V: TRBV5-5
D: -
size: -
J: TRBJ2-1

CDR3: CARSFQGTLHEKLFF
DNA: TGTGCCAGAAGCTTTCAGGGAACCCTCCACGAAAAACTGTTTTTT
V: TRBV7-5
D: -
size: -
J: TRBJ1-4

CDR3: CASPLLRGRGTTTYEQYF
DNA: TGTGCCAGCCCGTTGCTCCGGGGGCGGGGGACCACAACCTACGAGCAGTACTTC
V: TRBV7-8
D: -
size: -
J: TRBJ2-7

CDR3: CAIRGTQAGELFF
DNA: TGTGCCATCAGGGGCACCCAGGCCGGGGAGCTGTTTTTT
V: TRBV10-3
D: -
size: -
J: TRBJ2-2

CDR3: CASSLASETQYF
DNA: TGTGCCAGCAGCTTGGCGTCGGAGACCCAGTACTTC
V: TRBV5-4
D: -
size: -
J: TRBJ2-5

CDR3: CAFSAAPEAFF
DNA: TGTGCCTTTTCGGCGGCCCCTGAAGCTTTCTTT
V: TRBV30
D: -
size: -
J: TRBJ1-1

CDR3: CAWRLPAGGTDTQYF
DNA: TGTGCCTGGAGGCTACCAGCGGGGGGCACAGATACGCAGTATTTT
V: TRBV30
D: TRBD2
size: -
J: TRBJ2-3

CDR3: CASSIRGVFGETQYF
DNA: TGTGCCAGTAGTATCAGGGGGGTATTTGGGGAGACCCAGTACTTC
V: TRBV19
D: -
size: -
J: TRBJ2-5

CDR3: CASTKTGNYGYTF
DNA: TGTGCCAGCACCAAGACAGGGAACTATGGCTACACCTTC
V: TRBV9
D: TRBD1
size: -
J: TRBJ1-2